One and the same sample provided the 27 T cell receptor beta chains below, sequenced in a study of patients and donors after allogeneic stem cell transplantation. A single record per CDR3 protein comes from TCRdb applying MiXCR to the RT-PCR reads. Of about 200,000 distinct CDR3 sequences in the sample, around 41% were seen once. The source material was blood, either unsorted or a sorted T cell fraction (not recorded which). These receptors originate from a human donor who was either an allogeneic HSCT recipient or a stem cell or donor lymphocyte infusion donor (not recorded which). It is not recorded whose cells these are; they may come from a transplant donor.

In this sample, this clonotype turned up a few times. The chain links TRBV29-1 to TRBJ1-1, with TRBD1 identical over 7 bases. The CDR3 totals 14 residues. Germline V gene data show CDR1 as SQVTM and CDR2 as ANQGSEA. V lost 3 bases to trimming and J lost 0 bases; unmatched junction nucleotides: 4. CDR3 bases: TGCAGCGTTGACCGGACAGGAATGAACACTGAAGCTTTCTTT. Encoded protein: CSVDRTGMNTEAFF.

This clonotype was counted between two and nine times. The J gene is TRBJ1-1, the V gene TRBV4-3; D may be TRBD1 (5 bases). Germline V gene data show CDR1 as LGHNA and CDR2 as YSLEER. The germline V and J ends were trimmed by 0 bases and 1 base, with 6 bases remaining between them. The CDR3 contains 14 residues. The CDR3 sequence: CASSQEDRNTEAFF. For the CDR3, the DNA is TGCGCCAGCAGCCAAGAAGACAGGAACACTGAAGCTTTCTTT.

The chain employs TRBV7-9 and TRBJ2-3, with 7 bases fitting TRBD1. Per germline, CDR1 SEHNR and CDR2 FQNEAQ (reference sequence). Unmatched junction bases numbered 8, after V lost 4 bases and J lost 7 bases. CDR3 size: 14 residues. CDR3 DNA: TGTGCCAGCAGCTCCGCTGTACAGGGGCATACGCAGTATTTT. The encoded protein is CASSSAVQGHTQYF.

This clonotype came up many times. The rearrangement uses TRBV28 and TRBJ1-1, with D tentatively TRBD1 (5 bases). V lost 6 bases and J lost 4, with 9 bases in between. This CDR3 is built from 12 residues. Germline CDR1 and CDR2: MDHEN and SYDVKM. This chain's CDR3 is CASRLGGTEAFF. The CDR3 DNA is TGTGCCAGCAGACTCGGGGGCACTGAAGCTTTCTTT.

The J gene is TRBJ1-1, the V gene TRBV12-3 or TRBV12-4; D ambiguous. Trimming left V 5 bases short and J 13 bases short, with 17 bases between. This CDR3 is built from 12 residues. The CDR3 sequence is CASSAFRERGFF. The CDR3 DNA reads as TGTGCCAGCAGTGCCTTCCGGGAGCGAGGTTTCTTT.

The V gene is TRBV5-8, the J gene TRBJ1-2; no clear D. The V gene's germline CDR1 is SGHTS and CDR2 YDEGEE. V was trimmed by 0 bases and J by 3 bases, leaving 12 bases between them. The CDR3 is made up of 15 amino acids. CDR3 in amino acids: CASSLDPTVDYGYTF. The DNA for the CDR3 is TGTGCCAGCAGCTTGGACCCAACCGTAGACTATGGCTACACCTTC.

This clonotype was seen more than once but under ten times. The V and J genes are TRBV5-6 and TRBJ1-5; the D gene is possibly TRBD1 (6 bases). The germline V gene encodes CDR1 SGHDT and CDR2 YYEEEE. V was shortened by 2 bases and J by 1 base, with 10 bases between the two germline ends. The CDR3 totals 15 residues. The CDR3: CASSFSGESNQPQHF. CDR3 nucleotide sequence: TGTGCCAGCAGCTTTTCAGGGGAAAGCAATCAGCCCCAGCATTTT. Based on the CDR3 plus reference TRBV5-6 and TRBJ1-5, the full variable domain is DAGVTQSPTHLIKTRGQQVTLRCSPKSGHDTVSWYQQALGQGPQFIFQYYEEEERQRGNFPDRFSGHQFPNYSSELNVNALLLGDSALYLCASSFSGESNQPQHFGDGTRLSIL.

A few counts support this clonotype. The V call is TRBV4-1, the J call TRBJ1-5; TRBD1 is a possible D gene (5 bases). This CDR3 contains 17 residues. Trimming stripped 1 base from V and 4 bases from J, with 17 bases between. CDR1 is MGHRA, CDR2 YSYEKL, per germline. CDR3 protein: CASSQGGGGRVNQPQHF. DNA for the CDR3: TGCGCCAGCAGCCAAGGTGGGGGGGGAAGGGTGAATCAGCCCCAGCATTTT.

The chain carries TRBV5-1 and TRBJ2-1; a weak D match, TRBD2 (6 bases). Germline values: CDR1 SGHRS, CDR2 YFSETQ. This CDR3 spans 16 amino acids. Between the trimmed V and J ends, which lost 0 bases and 4 bases, there was a span of 14 bases. CDR3 coding DNA: TGCGCCAGCAGCTTGGCCTTGGGCGGGGCTTACAATGAGCAGTTCTTC. This encodes CASSLALGGAYNEQFF.

This clonotype was counted between two and nine times. This chain joins TRBV25-1 and TRBJ1-2, with 8 bases fitting TRBD1. V was pared by 4 bases and J by 7 bases, with 8 bases of the junction left unmatched. The CDR3 is made up of 14 amino acids. CDR1 is MGHDK and CDR2 is SYGVNS in the germline V gene. The CDR3 bases are TGTGCCAGCAGTGTACAGGGGGTGGTTACTGGCTACACCTTC. This codes for CASSVQGVVTGYTF.

This chain joins TRBV3-1 and TRBJ1-5; 10 bases are a match to TRBD1. With 1 base clipped from V and 7 bases from J, the junction kept 1 base outside the gene matches. Per the germline V gene, CDR1 is LGHDT and CDR2 is YNNKEL (reference sequence). The CDR3 has 14 residues. The CDR3 region has the DNA TGTGCCAGCAGCCAAGGGACAGGGGGGCAGCCCCAGCATTTT. Residues: CASSQGTGGQPQHF.

The rearrangement links TRBV12-3 or TRBV12-4 to TRBJ2-7; tentative D call: TRBD2 (6 bases). The CDR3 is 16 amino acids. Trimming shortened V by 3 bases and J by 2 bases, and 17 bases separated the two germline ends. The CDR3 spells CASSLIGLEGPYEQYF. CDR3 nucleotides: TGTGCCAGCAGTTTGATCGGTCTGGAGGGTCCCTACGAGCAGTACTTC.

This chain connects TRBV6-5 to TRBJ1-1; no firm D call. Germline loops: CDR1 MNHEY, CDR2 SVGAGI. V was clipped by 5 bases and J by 3 bases, with 10 bases between them. The CDR3 totals 13 residues. The CDR3 bases are TGTGCCAGCAGTAGTAACAGATACACTGAAGCTTTCTTT. Amino acid sequence: CASSSNRYTEAFF.

CDR3 loop: CASSYHDTSGTEAFF. CDR3 DNA: TGTGCCAGCAGTTACCACGACACCAGCGGCACTGAAGCTTTCTTT. This chain uses TRBV6-2 or TRBV6-3 with TRBJ1-1; D uncertain. Germline CDR1 is MNHEY and CDR2 is SVGEGT. Trimming left V 2 bases short and J 4 bases short, with 14 bases between. This CDR3 is built from 15 residues.

This clonotype was seen more than once but under ten times. The chain joins TRBV28 to TRBJ1-1, with D possibly matching TRBD1 (6 bases). From germline, CDR1 is MDHEN and CDR2 SYDVKM. V was clipped by 3 bases and J by 1 base, with 15 bases between them. The CDR3 extends over 16 amino acids. CDR3 coding DNA: TGTGCCAGCAGTTTCCCCATGGGGGACAAGAACACTGAAGCTTTCTTT. Encoded protein: CASSFPMGDKNTEAFF.

In nucleotides, the CDR3 is TGCGCCAGCAGCCCCCGGGTTTTCGCAGGGGAGACCCAGTACTTC. It encodes CASSPRVFAGETQYF. The chain recombines TRBV5-1 with TRBJ2-5, with D possibly being TRBD1 (5 bases). The V gene's germline CDR1 is SGHRS and CDR2 YFSETQ. With 4 bases removed from V and 5 bases from J, the gap between germline ends came to 18 bases. The CDR3 totals 15 residues.

The genes are TRBV7-9 and TRBJ2-7, with no clear D. Germline V lookup: CDR1 SEHNR, CDR2 FQNEAQ (reference sequence). With 5 bases removed from V and 6 bases from J, the gap between germline ends came to 11 bases. The CDR3 is 12 residues long. The CDR3 coding sequence is TGTGCCAGCAGCCAGGCAAAGCTCGAGCAGTACTTC. Translated: CASSQAKLEQYF.

This chain joins TRBV20-1 and TRBJ2-7; TRBD1 agrees at 9 bases. This CDR3 region has 12 residues. Germline V gene lookup returns CDR1 DFQATT and CDR2 SNEGSKA (reference sequence). The CDR3 DNA is TGCAGCGGCGCGGGACAGGGCCACGAGCAGTACTTC. The encoded protein is CSGAGQGHEQYF.

The chain combines TRBV7-9 with TRBJ1-4, with D tentatively TRBD1 (5 bases). The CDR3 totals 14 residues. Germline CDR1 and CDR2: SEHNR and FQNEAQ (reference sequence). V was pared by 5 bases and J by 7 bases, with 14 bases between. CDR3 sequence reads: CASSRGTLGEKLFF. CDR3 DNA sequence: TGTGCCAGCAGCCGCGGGACTCTGGGTGAAAAACTGTTTTTT.

This clonotype was detected a few times. This chain links TRBV4-3 with TRBJ2-1; 7 bases match TRBD2. The ends lost 8 bases at V and 1 base at J; junction bases unmatched: 8. This CDR3 is 15 amino acids long. Per the germline V gene, CDR1 is LGHNA and CDR2 is YSLEER. The CDR3 bases are TGCGCCAGCCAGCGGGACCCCTTATCCTACAATGAGCAGTTCTTC. This codes for CASQRDPLSYNEQFF.

The genes are TRBV2 and TRBJ2-7, with D maybe TRBD2 (5 bases). V shed 4 bases and J shed 4 bases, with 17 bases lying between them. CDR3 size: 15 residues. Looked up from germline, CDR1 is SNHLY and CDR2 is FYNNEI. CDR3 bases: TGTGCCAGCAGTGGCTTCTCCCTTGGGGAGTACGAGCAGTACTTC. Translating gives CASSGFSLGEYEQYF.

This clonotype was observed a few times. The chain couples TRBV4-3 to TRBJ2-2; 7 bases are a match to TRBD1. Looked up from germline, CDR1 is LGHNA and CDR2 is YSLEER. V dropped 0 bases and J dropped 8; count of bases not matched to a gene: 6. This CDR3 comprises 15 residues. For the CDR3, the DNA is TGCGCCAGCAGCCAAGATGGCAGGGGGATAGGGGAGCTGTTTTTT. It encodes CASSQDGRGIGELFF.

The chain is built from TRBV4-2 and TRBJ1-6; TRBD1 aligns across 8 bases. The V segment lost 0 bases and the J segment 14 bases; nucleotides outside the gene matches: 9. Germline V gene data show CDR1 as LGHNA and CDR2 as YNFKEQ. The CDR3 length is 15 residues. For the CDR3, the DNA is TGTGCCAGCAGCCAAGATATCGGACAGGGTCGGTCCCTCCACTTT. This gives the protein CASSQDIGQGRSLHF.

This clonotype showed up just a few times. The chain recombines TRBV7-2 with TRBJ2-5, with D possibly matching TRBD1 (6 bases). Trimming removed 2 bases from V and 4 bases from J, with 14 bases in between. This CDR3 contains 15 residues. Per germline, CDR1 SGHTA and CDR2 FQGNSA. The DNA for the CDR3 is TGTGCCAGCAGCTTATCCTTACAGGGTAGAGAGACCCAGTACTTC. Protein: CASSLSLQGRETQYF.

This rearrangement joins TRBV13 to TRBJ1-1; no definite D call. This CDR3 is 19 amino acids long. The germline V gene has CDR1 PRHDT and CDR2 FYEKMQ (reference sequence). The ends were cut back, 4 bases at V and 0 bases at J, with 24 bases in the middle. The CDR3 coding sequence is TGTGCCAGCAGCTGGACCCGGACCTGCGTAACTGGACTGAACACTGAAGCTTTCTTT. It codes for CASSWTRTCVTGLNTEAFF.

The chain's CDR3 is CASSSGQVSSGYTF. CDR3 coding DNA: TGTGCCAGCAGTTCAGGACAGGTCTCTTCCGGCTACACCTTC. The chain combines TRBV7-9 with TRBJ1-2; TRBD1 matches at 7 bases. This CDR3 region has 14 residues. V shed 6 bases, J shed 8 bases, and the junction held 12 bases outside the gene matches. CDR1 is SEHNR, CDR2 FQNEAQ, per germline (reference sequence).

The sample holds a few counts of this clonotype. The CDR3 protein is CASSLFGTGGEKLFF. The CDR3 nucleotides read TGTGCCAGCAGTTTGTTCGGGACAGGGGGTGAAAAACTGTTTTTT. This rearrangement joins TRBV27 to TRBJ1-4; TRBD1 aligns across 11 bases. After removal of 3 bases from V and 7 bases from J, the junction contained 4 bases not matched to a gene. The germline gives CDR1 MNHEY, CDR2 SMNVEV (reference sequence). The CDR3 runs to 15 residues.